These 28 T cell receptor beta chains came from one sample sequenced in a study of T cells in Graves' hyperthyroidism and ophthalmopathy. TCR beta CDR3 regions were amplified from RNA transcripts. The TCR CDR3 was amplified in a first-round RT-PCR using the HTBI primer set. MiXCR was run by TCRdb on the multiplex PCR reads, yielding one entry per CDR3 protein. This table holds about 360,000 distinct CDR3 sequences, roughly 14% found once. What was sequenced was blood. All receptors derive from a woman aged 18-30 years with Graves' hyperthyroidism that later progressed to Graves' ophthalmopathy.

This sequence joins TRBV7-2 and TRBJ2-2; TRBD1 might be the D (6 bases). The CDR3 sequence is 17 residues long. V lost 0 bases, J lost 1 base, and 12 bases lay in between. Germline V gene data show CDR1 as SGHTA and CDR2 as FQGNSA. The CDR3 region is CASSLASGTQNTGELFF. The CDR3 region has the DNA TGTGCCAGCAGCTTAGCCTCAGGGACACAGAACACCGGGGAGCTGTTTTTT.

The table lists this clonotype with a few counts. The chain couples TRBV2 to TRBJ1-3; D is ambiguous. The CDR3 has 16 amino acids. Germline CDR1 SNHLY, CDR2 FYNNEI. The V end lost 4 bases, the J end lost 0 bases, and 13 bases lay between the germline ends. The CDR3 loop is CASSVAPSPSGNTIYF. The DNA of the CDR3 is TGTGCCAGCAGTGTTGCACCGTCCCCCTCTGGAAACACCATATATTTT. Together with reference TRBV2 and TRBJ1-3, the CDR3 gives the full variable domain: EPEVTQTPSHQVTQMGQEVILRCVPISNHLYFYWYRQILGQKVEFLVSFYNNEISEKSEIFDDQFSVERPDGSNFTLKIRSTKLEDSAMYFCASSVAPSPSGNTIYFGEGSWLTVV.

This chain connects TRBV18 to TRBJ1-3, with D uncertain. The ends were cut back, 1 base at V and 6 bases at J, with 19 bases in the middle. The CDR3 is made up of 17 amino acids. Looked up from germline, CDR1 is KGHSH and CDR2 is LQKENI. The CDR3 coding sequence is TGTGCCAGCTCACCACTCGGGGTGCCAACGGACTCAAACACCATATATTTT. It specifies CASSPLGVPTDSNTIYF.

The chain links TRBV5-6 to TRBJ2-7, with TRBD1 matching 9 bases. CDR3 size: 15 residues. Germline V gene data show CDR1 as SGHDT and CDR2 as YYEEEE. V dropped 4 bases and J dropped 3; count of bases not matched to a gene: 8. CDR3 region: CASSDNWDRDYEQYF. CDR3 sequence (DNA): TGTGCCAGCAGCGATAACTGGGACAGGGACTACGAGCAGTACTTC.

A word on this clonotype: A much larger clone sits a single nucleotide away, making a read error possible. The chain links TRBV15 to TRBJ1-2, with a possible D match to TRBD1 (6 bases). CDR3 size: 12 residues. Germline V gene lookup returns CDR1 LNHNV and CDR2 YYDKDF (reference sequence). V was clipped by 4 bases and J by 6 bases, with 9 bases between them. Here the CDR3 DNA reads TGTGCCACCAGCAAAGGACAGAATGGCTACACCTTC. Its translation: CATSKGQNGYTF. The full variable domain, in which reference TRBV15 and TRBJ1-2 provide the parts outside the CDR3, is DAMVIQNPRYQVTQFGKPVTLSCSQTLNHNVMYWYQQKSSQAPKLLFHYYDKDFNNEADTPDNFQSRRPNTSFCFLDIRSPGLGDTAMYLCATSKGQNGYTFGSGTRLTVV.

This chain connects TRBV6-1 to TRBJ2-7, with D unclear. Trimming took off 6 bases at V and 3 bases at J, with 24 bases between the two ends. CDR1 is MNHNS and CDR2 is SASEGT in the germline V gene. This CDR3 is 17 amino acids long. In DNA, the CDR3 is TGTGCCAGCAGCCGGTACCCTTTTGAGGCCCTCTTCTACGAGCAGTACTTC. This sequence encodes CASSRYPFEALFYEQYF.

The table lists this clonotype with many counts. J is TRBJ1-1 and V is TRBV6-1; D unresolved. This CDR3 spans 12 amino acids. V dropped 8 bases and J dropped 2 bases, with 9 bases sitting between them. The V gene's germline CDR1 is MNHNS and CDR2 SASEGT. The CDR3 loop is CASGRVNTEAFF. DNA for the CDR3: TGTGCCAGCGGTAGAGTCAACACTGAAGCTTTCTTT.

This clonotype was observed at least ten times. This chain joins TRBV6-2 or TRBV6-3 and TRBJ1-2; 7 bases map to TRBD1. The CDR3 runs 15 residues. The germline gives CDR1 MNHEY, CDR2 SVGEGT. The V and J ends lost 2 bases and 4 bases, in that order; junction bases with no gene match: 7. CDR3 nucleotide sequence: TGTGCCAGCAGTTACAGGACAGGTGGACCCTATGGCTACACCTTC. It translates to CASSYRTGGPYGYTF.

There are a few counts of this clonotype. This rearrangement joins TRBV19 to TRBJ1-5; D perhaps matches TRBD1 (6 bases). Germline lookup yields CDR1 LNHDA and CDR2 SQIVND (reference sequence). Between the trimmed V and J ends, which lost 3 bases and 4 bases, there was a span of 7 bases. The CDR3 is made up of 13 amino acids. CDR3 in amino acids: CASSIGQNQPQHF. CDR3 DNA: TGTGCCAGTAGTATCGGACAGAATCAGCCCCAGCATTTT.

The rearrangement links TRBV19 to TRBJ2-1, with 11 positions matching TRBD1. The CDR3 loop spans 16 amino acids. Germline V CDR1 and CDR2: LNHDA, SQIVND (reference sequence). The V gene end was trimmed by 4 bases and the J gene end by 7 bases; junction bases not matched to a gene: 9. CDR3 loop: CASSTSRDRGMNEQFF. CDR3 DNA: TGTGCCAGTAGTACATCCCGGGACAGGGGGATGAATGAGCAGTTCTTC.

The table lists this clonotype with many counts. The rearrangement links TRBV6-1 to TRBJ2-1, with TRBD2 matching 12 bases. J was trimmed by 8 bases and V by 5 bases; bases with no gene match: 7. Germline CDR1 reads MNHNS; CDR2 reads SASEGT. This CDR3 region has 15 residues. The CDR3 DNA follows: TGTGCCAGCAGTAGGCTAGCGGGAGGGATCGATGAGCAGTTCTTC. This sequence encodes CASSRLAGGIDEQFF.

The sample holds a few counts of this clonotype. V and J are TRBV15 and TRBJ1-1; D is ambiguous. The germline CDR1 and CDR2 sequences are LNHNV and YYDKDF (reference sequence). With 3 bases removed from V and 8 bases from J, the gap between germline ends came to 13 bases. The CDR3 contains 13 residues. CDR3 nucleotide sequence: TGTGCCACCAGCAGGGATAAGTCTACGGAAGCTTTCTTT. It is translated as CATSRDKSTEAFF.

This chain joins TRBV6-1 and TRBJ2-7; 9 bases are shared with TRBD2. CDR3 size: 15 residues. V shed 4 bases and J 1 base; nucleotides not matched to a gene: 5. CDR1 MNHNS and CDR2 SASEGT come from the germline V gene. The CDR3 loop reads CASSGGTSLSYEQYF. CDR3 in DNA: TGTGCCAGCAGTGGGGGGACTAGCTTATCCTACGAGCAGTACTTC.

This clonotype was observed at least ten times. In nucleotides, the CDR3 is TGTGCCAGCAGTTTGGTTGGGGAAGAGACCCAGTACTTC. Encoded protein: CASSLVGEETQYF. V and J are TRBV27 and TRBJ2-5; D call uncertain. Germline assignment: CDR1 MNHEY and CDR2 SMNVEV (reference sequence). The CDR3 extends over 13 amino acids. V was trimmed by 3 bases and J by 3 bases, leaving 8 bases between them.

The chain couples TRBV7-9 to TRBJ2-1; TRBD2 is a possible D gene (6 bases). The CDR3 consists of 15 residues. V lost 5 bases, J lost 3 bases, and 14 bases lay in between. CDR1 SEHNR and CDR2 FQNEAQ come from the germline V gene (reference sequence). The CDR3, as DNA: TGTGCCAGCAGCCCCCGGGACTCTCTCTACAATGAGCAGTTCTTC. Its protein product is CASSPRDSLYNEQFF.

Many counts were recorded for this clonotype. The J gene is TRBJ2-1, the V gene TRBV29-1; 7 bases agree with TRBD2. The germline V gene encodes CDR1 SQVTM and CDR2 ANQGSEA. J gave up 0 bases and V 2 bases, and 7 bases lay outside the gene matches. The CDR3 totals 16 residues. The CDR3 protein is CSVERLAGYSYNEQFF. Written as DNA, the CDR3 is TGCAGCGTTGAACGACTAGCAGGTTACTCCTACAATGAGCAGTTCTTC.

At least ten counts were recorded for this clonotype. This chain's CDR3 is CASRFLAGANEQFF. In nucleotides, the CDR3 is TGTGCCAGCAGATTTCTAGCGGGAGCTAATGAGCAGTTCTTC. V and J are TRBV11-2 and TRBJ2-1, with 10 bases fitting TRBD2. The CDR3 consists of 14 residues. Germline V lookup: CDR1 SGHAT, CDR2 FQNNGV. V was clipped by 6 bases and J by 7 bases; unmatched bases: 6.

This chain links TRBV5-1 with TRBJ2-7; D gene uncertain. Germline V gene lookup returns CDR1 SGHRS and CDR2 YFSETQ. The CDR3 loop spans 12 amino acids. V lost 5 bases to trimming and J lost 6 bases, with 12 bases between them. CDR3: CASRDVSIEQYF. As DNA, the CDR3 is TGCGCCAGCAGGGACGTGTCTATCGAGCAGTACTTC. The variable domain in full, with the rest retrieved from reference TRBV5-1 and TRBJ2-7, is KAGVTQTPRYLIKTRGQQVTLSCSPISGHRSVSWYQQTPGQGLQFLFEYFSETQRNKGNFPGRFSGRQFSNSRSEMNVSTLELGDSALYLCASRDVSIEQYFGPGTRLTVT.

This chain connects TRBV25-1 to TRBJ1-2, with 7 bases that match TRBD1. In germline, CDR1 is MGHDK, CDR2 SYGVNS. V gave up 6 bases and J gave up 5 bases; unmatched junction bases: 9. The CDR3 sequence is 14 residues long. CDR3 sequence reads: CASRETGVPYGYTF. Written as DNA, the CDR3 is TGTGCCAGCAGAGAAACAGGGGTGCCGTATGGCTACACCTTC.

This clonotype was picked up many times. The chain links TRBV2 to TRBJ2-5, with no clear D. The CDR3 has 13 residues. V lost 8 bases and J lost 3, with 13 bases in between. Looked up from germline, CDR1 is SNHLY and CDR2 is FYNNEI. The CDR3 DNA is TGTGCCAGCTGGGTGGGTGCGGAAGAGACCCAGTACTTC. This gives the protein CASWVGAEETQYF.

Ten or more counts support this clonotype. The chain employs TRBV6-1 and TRBJ2-7, with TRBD2 matching 13 bases. The germline CDR1 and CDR2 sequences are MNHNS and SASEGT. Losses at the gene ends were 3 bases for V and 3 bases for J; bases not matched to a gene: 2. There are 15 residues in the CDR3. The CDR3 nucleotides read TGTGCCAGCAGTGATCGGACTAGCGGGAGCTACGAGCAGTACTTC. Translated, it gives CASSDRTSGSYEQYF.

This clonotype came up many times. The chain links TRBV12-3 or TRBV12-4 to TRBJ2-1, with a possible D match to TRBD2 (6 bases). V dropped 5 bases and J dropped 2 bases, with 16 bases sitting between them. The CDR3 extends over 16 amino acids. The CDR3 coding sequence is TGTGCCAGCAGTCCAGGCCTAGCGCCCACCTACAATGAGCAGTTCTTC. As protein: CASSPGLAPTYNEQFF.

Notes on this clonotype: A clone one base away is much larger, so this may be a read error. V and J are TRBV6-1 and TRBJ2-1; D may match TRBD1 or TRBD2 (6 bases each). The germline gives CDR1 MNHNS, CDR2 SASEGT. Trimming removed 5 bases from V and 1 base from J, with 18 bases in between. The CDR3 loop spans 17 amino acids. CDR3 residues: CASSKGGGEGSYNEQFF. CDR3 bases: TGTGCCAGCAGTAAAGGAGGGGGAGAGGGATCCTACAATGAGCAGTTCTTC.

The chain recombines TRBV24-1 with TRBJ2-1; D might be TRBD1 (6 bases). The V gene lost 4 bases and the J gene lost 8 bases, with 11 bases spanning the gap. The CDR3 consists of 13 residues. Germline lookup yields CDR1 KGHDR and CDR2 SFDVKD. The CDR3 spells CATSDPTGHEQFF. For the CDR3, the DNA is TGTGCCACCAGTGACCCGACAGGCCATGAGCAGTTCTTC.

This sequence joins TRBV30 and TRBJ2-7; D is ambiguous. In germline, CDR1 is GTSNPN, CDR2 SVGIG (reference sequence). The CDR3 totals 12 residues. V lost 1 base and J lost 2, with 6 bases in between. This CDR3 reads CAWSGGTYEQYF. CDR3 DNA sequence: TGTGCCTGGAGTGGCGGTACCTACGAGCAGTACTTC.

This clonotype was observed a handful of times. This chain connects TRBV10-3 to TRBJ2-1; D tentatively reads TRBD1 or TRBD2 (5 bases each). The CDR3 extends over 18 amino acids. Trimming removed 6 bases at V and 0 bases at J, with 21 bases between. Germline-derived CDR1 and CDR2 are ENHRY and SYGVKD. CDR3 residues: CAISRDPQSATSYNEQFF. DNA of the CDR3: TGTGCCATCAGCAGGGACCCCCAATCAGCCACCTCCTACAATGAGCAGTTCTTC.

This clonotype showed up many times. The chain employs TRBV6-5 and TRBJ2-7; D gene unclear. Germline V gives CDR1 MNHEY, CDR2 SVGAGI. Trimming took 2 bases from V and 1 from J, leaving 6 bases between them. The CDR3 runs 13 residues. In nucleotides, the CDR3 is TGTGCCAGCAGTTACAGGCAATCCTACGAGCAGTACTTC. The encoded protein is CASSYRQSYEQYF.

This clonotype turned up a few times. The chain uses TRBV28 and TRBJ2-1, with D perhaps matching TRBD2 (5 bases). The CDR3 is 18 amino acids. The V end was cut by 0 bases, the J end by 0 bases, with 15 bases between. CDR1 and CDR2 from the germline V gene are MDHEN and SYDVKM. The CDR3 here is CASSLWVGESRSYNEQFF. The DNA of the CDR3 is TGTGCCAGCAGTTTATGGGTGGGAGAGAGTCGCTCCTACAATGAGCAGTTCTTC.